These T cell receptor beta chains were read from a single sample in a study of shared clonotypes between healthy human individuals. Here immunoSEQ multiplex PCR was the method, and the copy in TCRdb shows in-frame clones only, minus some. The sample yields roughly 2.1 million clones, 85% to 95% seen once. Sequencing was carried out using naive CD8+ T cells from PBMCs. The receptors were sampled from a man aged 18 to 30 in good health. Some clones in this sample may be carry-over from other donors' samples. CDR3s include the opening cysteine and the closing phenylalanine or tryptophan. The D gene is left open where the match is weak. Clone sizes are given selectively: once, few, many, or a class where the clone is expanded.

d_gene: TRBD2
v_gene: TRBV4-3
j_gene: TRBJ2-1
abundance: .
CDR3nt: TGCGCCAGCAGCCTCCGTGGTAGCGGGAATGAGCAGTTCTTC
CDR3aa: CASSLRGSGNEQFF

d_gene: .
v_gene: TRBV5-5
j_gene: TRBJ1-1
abundance: once
CDR3nt: TGTGCCAGCAGCTTGGCGCCAGGCAGGAACACTGAAGCTTTCTTT
CDR3aa: CASSLAPGRNTEAFF

d_gene: TRBD1
v_gene: TRBV9
j_gene: TRBJ1-2
abundance: .
CDR3nt: TGTGCCAGCAGCCCGTTTGCAACCGGGACAGGGGGCTTTGGGGGCTACACCTTC
CDR3aa: CASSPFATGTGGFGGYTF

d_gene: TRBD2
v_gene: TRBV9
j_gene: TRBJ2-1
abundance: .
CDR3nt: TGTGCCAGCAGCGCCAACCCCCCCCCGACTAGCGCCTACAATGAGCAGTTCTTC
CDR3aa: CASSANPPPTSAYNEQFF

d_gene: .
v_gene: TRBV7-2
j_gene: TRBJ2-7
abundance: once
CDR3nt: TGTGCCAGCAGCAAAACCCCATCCGGGGTCTACGAGCAGTACTTC
CDR3aa: CASSKTPSGVYEQYF

d_gene: .
v_gene: TRBV19
j_gene: TRBJ2-7
abundance: .
CDR3nt: TGTGCCAGCGGACGGGACATGAGGCGCGAGCAGTACTTC
CDR3aa: CASGRDMRREQYF

d_gene: .
v_gene: TRBV6-6
j_gene: TRBJ2-7
abundance: .
CDR3nt: TGTGCCAGCAGTTACTCGGACACCGGATCCTACGAGCAGTACTTC
CDR3aa: CASSYSDTGSYEQYF

d_gene: .
v_gene: TRBV9
j_gene: TRBJ2-7
abundance: .
CDR3nt: TGTGCCAGCAGCCCGGGGGGGCAGGGGGCGTCCGAGCAGTACTTC
CDR3aa: CASSPGGQGASEQYF

d_gene: .
v_gene: TRBV5-4
j_gene: TRBJ1-2
abundance: .
CDR3nt: TGTGCCAGCAGCCCAGGGGATCATGGCTACACCTTC
CDR3aa: CASSPGDHGYTF

d_gene: TRBD1
v_gene: TRBV9
j_gene: TRBJ2-1
abundance: .
CDR3nt: TGTGCCAGCAGCGGGGACAGCAAGACTTACAATGAGCAGTTCTTC
CDR3aa: CASSGDSKTYNEQFF

d_gene: TRBD1
v_gene: TRBV15
j_gene: TRBJ2-2
abundance: .
CDR3nt: TGTGCCACCAGCGCAACAGGACAGGGTCCGGAGCTGTTTTTT
CDR3aa: CATSATGQGPELFF

d_gene: .
v_gene: TRBV7-9
j_gene: TRBJ2-7
abundance: .
CDR3nt: TGTGCCAGCAGCGTGGGATTAGCTCACCACGAGCAGTACTTC
CDR3aa: CASSVGLAHHEQYF

d_gene: .
v_gene: TRBV7-6
j_gene: TRBJ2-5
abundance: .
CDR3nt: TGTGCCAGCAGCTTAGCGGGCGAGATCCCAGAGACCCAGTACTTC
CDR3aa: CASSLAGEIPETQYF

d_gene: .
v_gene: TRBV4-1
j_gene: TRBJ1-1
abundance: .
CDR3nt: TGCGCCAGCAGCCAAGTCGGCGACCCTGAAGCTTTCTTT
CDR3aa: CASSQVGDPEAFF

d_gene: .
v_gene: TRBV30
j_gene: TRBJ1-1
abundance: few
CDR3nt: TGTGCCTGGGGCCTGGGGCTGGGTGAAGCTTTCTTT
CDR3aa: CAWGLGLGEAFF

d_gene: TRBD1
v_gene: TRBV10-3
j_gene: TRBJ2-5
abundance: once
CDR3nt: TGTGCCATCAGTGAGCGGACAGGGGGCGAGACCCAGTACTTC
CDR3aa: CAISERTGGETQYF

d_gene: .
v_gene: TRBV19
j_gene: TRBJ2-3
abundance: .
CDR3nt: TGTGCCAGTAGCCTAGATAGTGATACGCAGTATTTT
CDR3aa: CASSLDSDTQYF

d_gene: TRBD1
v_gene: TRBV7-9
j_gene: TRBJ2-3
abundance: once
CDR3nt: TGTGCCAGCAGCCAAACAGGGGGTAGCACAGATACGCAGTATTTT
CDR3aa: CASSQTGGSTDTQYF